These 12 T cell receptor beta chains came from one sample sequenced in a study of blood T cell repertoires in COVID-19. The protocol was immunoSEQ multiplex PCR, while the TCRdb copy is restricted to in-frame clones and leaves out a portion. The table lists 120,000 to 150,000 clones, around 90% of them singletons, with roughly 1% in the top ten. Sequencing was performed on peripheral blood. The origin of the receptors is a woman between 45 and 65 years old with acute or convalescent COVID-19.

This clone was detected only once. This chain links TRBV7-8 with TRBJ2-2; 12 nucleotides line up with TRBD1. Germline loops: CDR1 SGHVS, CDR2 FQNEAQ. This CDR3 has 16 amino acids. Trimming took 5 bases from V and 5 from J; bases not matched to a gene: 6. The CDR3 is CASSPRDRGQTGELFF. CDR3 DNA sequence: TGTGCCAGCAGCCCCCGGGACAGGGGGCAAACCGGGGAGCTGTTTTTT.

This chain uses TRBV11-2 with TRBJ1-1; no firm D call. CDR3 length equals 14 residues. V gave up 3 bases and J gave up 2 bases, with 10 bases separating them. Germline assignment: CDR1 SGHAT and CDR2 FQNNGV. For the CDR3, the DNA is TGTGCCAGCAGCTTTTCCCAGATTAACACTGAAGCTTTCTTT. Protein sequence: CASSFSQINTEAFF.

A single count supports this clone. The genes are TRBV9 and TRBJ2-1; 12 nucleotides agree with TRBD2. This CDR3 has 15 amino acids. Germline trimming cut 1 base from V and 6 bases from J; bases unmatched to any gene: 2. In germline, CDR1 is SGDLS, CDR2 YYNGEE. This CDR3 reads CASSVTSGGSNEQFF. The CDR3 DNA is TGTGCCAGCAGCGTAACTAGCGGGGGGTCCAATGAGCAGTTCTTC.

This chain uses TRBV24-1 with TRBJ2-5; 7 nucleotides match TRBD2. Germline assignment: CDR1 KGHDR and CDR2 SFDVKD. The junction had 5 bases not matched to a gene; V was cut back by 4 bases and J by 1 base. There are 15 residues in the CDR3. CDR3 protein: CATSDGGLVQETQYF. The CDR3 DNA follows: TGTGCCACCAGTGACGGTGGACTAGTCCAAGAGACCCAGTACTTC.

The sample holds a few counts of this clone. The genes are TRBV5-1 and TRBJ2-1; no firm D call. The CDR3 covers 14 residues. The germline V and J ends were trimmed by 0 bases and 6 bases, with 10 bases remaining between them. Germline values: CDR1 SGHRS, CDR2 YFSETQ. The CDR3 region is CASSLGIEANEQFF. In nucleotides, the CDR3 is TGCGCCAGCAGCTTGGGTATAGAGGCCAATGAGCAGTTCTTC.

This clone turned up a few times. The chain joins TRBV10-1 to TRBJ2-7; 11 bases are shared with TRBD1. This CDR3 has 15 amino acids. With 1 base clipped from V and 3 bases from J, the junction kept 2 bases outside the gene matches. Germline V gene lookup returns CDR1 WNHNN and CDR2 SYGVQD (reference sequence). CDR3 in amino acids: CASSEWTGGLYEQYF. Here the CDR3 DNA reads TGCGCCAGCAGTGAGTGGACAGGGGGCCTCTACGAGCAGTACTTC.

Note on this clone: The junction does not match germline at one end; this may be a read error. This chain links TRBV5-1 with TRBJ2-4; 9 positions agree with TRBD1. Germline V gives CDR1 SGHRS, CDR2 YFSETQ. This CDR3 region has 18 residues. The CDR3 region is CASSLRVLGQGQSNQQNF. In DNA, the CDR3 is TGCGCCAGCAGCTTGAGGGTGTTGGGACAGGGCCAAAGCAACCAACAGAACTTC.

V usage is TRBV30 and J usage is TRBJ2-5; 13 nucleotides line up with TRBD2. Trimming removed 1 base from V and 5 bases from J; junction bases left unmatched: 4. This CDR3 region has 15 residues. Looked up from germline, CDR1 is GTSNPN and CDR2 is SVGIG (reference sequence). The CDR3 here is CAWSGTSGRGETQYF. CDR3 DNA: TGTGCCTGGAGTGGGACTAGCGGGAGAGGTGAGACCCAGTACTTC.

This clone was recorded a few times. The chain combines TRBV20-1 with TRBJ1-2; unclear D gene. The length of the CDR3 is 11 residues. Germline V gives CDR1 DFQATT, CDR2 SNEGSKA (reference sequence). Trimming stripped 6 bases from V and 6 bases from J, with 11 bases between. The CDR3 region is CSADDIHGYTF. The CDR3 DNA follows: TGCAGTGCAGACGACATCCATGGCTACACCTTC.

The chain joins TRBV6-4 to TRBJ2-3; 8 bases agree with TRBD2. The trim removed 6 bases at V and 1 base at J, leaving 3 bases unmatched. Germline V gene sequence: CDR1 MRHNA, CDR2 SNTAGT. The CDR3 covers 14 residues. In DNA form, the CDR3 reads TGTGCCAGCAGCCAGACTAGCGGCACAGATACGCAGTATTTT. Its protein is CASSQTSGTDTQYF.

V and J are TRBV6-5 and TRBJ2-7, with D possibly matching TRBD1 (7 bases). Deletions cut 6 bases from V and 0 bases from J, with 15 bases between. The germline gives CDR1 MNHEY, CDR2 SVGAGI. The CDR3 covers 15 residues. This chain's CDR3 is CASSRGTVNSYEQYF. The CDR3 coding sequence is TGTGCCAGCAGCCGCGGGACAGTGAACTCCTACGAGCAGTACTTC.

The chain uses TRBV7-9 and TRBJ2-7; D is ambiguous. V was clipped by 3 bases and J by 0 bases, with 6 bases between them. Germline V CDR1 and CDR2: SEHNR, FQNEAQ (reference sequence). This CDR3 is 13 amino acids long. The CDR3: CASSFASSYEQYF. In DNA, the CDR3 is TGTGCCAGCAGCTTCGCCAGCTCCTACGAGCAGTACTTC.